These 31 T cell receptor beta chains were all obtained from the same sample, sequenced in a study of human T cells and chemical hapten exposure. Separate cDNA molecules received unique molecular identifiers, which the library attached to them. Via MiXCR, TCRdb re-called the reads, giving one row per CDR3 protein. In the table there are about 120,000 distinct CDR3 sequences, roughly 8.5% of which are singletons. The starting material, unfractionated whole blood, was used for total RNA extraction. The sample taken for sequencing was whole blood. These TCRs come from a human donor in good health. Some clones in this sample may be carry-over from other donors' samples.

V is TRBV27 and J is TRBJ1-2; D is undetermined. CDR1 and CDR2 (germline): MNHEY, SMNVEV (reference sequence). The CDR3 is 13 residues long. The V gene lost 5 bases and the J gene lost 5 bases, with 12 bases spanning the gap. CDR3 coding DNA: TGTGCCAGCAGTCCTACTGAGGCGTATGGCTACACCTTC. It codes for CASSPTEAYGYTF.

J is TRBJ2-1 and V is TRBV12-3 or TRBV12-4; 8 nucleotides line up with TRBD1. CDR3 size: 16 residues. V lost 3 bases to trimming and J lost 0 bases; unmatched junction nucleotides: 4. The CDR3 region has the DNA TGTGCCAGCAGTTTGGGGACAGGTAGCTCCTACAATGAGCAGTTCTTC. This gives the protein CASSLGTGSSYNEQFF.

This clonotype was found a few times. The chain combines TRBV9 with TRBJ2-7; weak D call: TRBD1 (8 bases). CDR3 length: 17 residues. Germline CDR1 and CDR2: SGDLS and YYNGEE. V was pared by 0 bases and J by 7 bases, with 23 bases between. CDR3 protein: CASSVESGGFTGGEQYF. In DNA form, the CDR3 reads TGTGCCAGCAGCGTAGAATCGGGGGGCTTCACAGGGGGTGAGCAGTACTTC.

The sample holds a few counts of this clonotype. The V call is TRBV10-1, the J call TRBJ2-7; D gene unclear. Germline loops: CDR1 WNHNN, CDR2 SYGVQD (reference sequence). Between the trimmed V and J ends, which lost 0 bases and 2 bases, there was a span of 8 bases. The CDR3 is made up of 14 amino acids. The CDR3 region is CASSESGRTYEQYF. The CDR3 nucleotides are TGCGCCAGCAGTGAGTCGGGCAGAACCTACGAGCAGTACTTC.

This clonotype was counted between two and nine times. This sequence joins TRBV6-5 and TRBJ2-7, with 13 bases that match TRBD2. V lost 6 bases, J lost 4 bases, and 9 bases stayed unmatched. Germline CDR1 MNHEY, CDR2 SVGAGI. The CDR3 has 16 residues. CDR3 loop: CASSHRGLAGNYEQYF. CDR3 sequence (DNA): TGTGCCAGCAGCCACCGGGGACTAGCGGGAAATTACGAGCAGTACTTC.

This clonotype was detected only a few times. The chain links TRBV7-9 to TRBJ2-7, with D possibly called TRBD1 or TRBD2 (5 bases each). This CDR3 is 15 amino acids long. Looked up from germline, CDR1 is SEHNR and CDR2 is FQNEAQ (reference sequence). Trimming took off 5 bases at V and 5 bases at J, with 19 bases between the two ends. CDR3 loop: CASSPLGAMRDEQYF. CDR3 in DNA: TGTGCCAGCAGCCCTTTAGGGGCGATGAGGGACGAGCAGTACTTC.

This clonotype was observed many times. The chain is built from TRBV12-3 or TRBV12-4 and TRBJ2-1, with TRBD1 matching over 7 bases. The V and J ends lost 3 bases and 9 bases, in that order; junction bases with no gene match: 5. This CDR3 has 13 amino acids. The CDR3 sequence is CASSFRGRTEQFF. The CDR3 bases are TGTGCCAGCAGTTTTAGGGGGCGGACTGAGCAGTTCTTC.

A few counts support this clonotype. V is TRBV7-2 and J is TRBJ2-7; D not resolved. V lost 5 bases, J lost 2 bases, and 10 bases lay in between. Germline CDR1 is SGHTA and CDR2 is FQGNSA. The CDR3 extends over 13 amino acids. In DNA form, the CDR3 reads TGTGCCAGCAGCCCTTTTGGACCCTACGAGCAGTACTTC. Protein sequence: CASSPFGPYEQYF.

This clonotype has only a few counts. The chain recombines TRBV4-2 with TRBJ1-2, with a tentative D call TRBD1 (6 bases). CDR1 and CDR2 from the germline V gene are LGHNA and YNFKEQ. V lost 1 base to trimming and J lost 5 bases, with 11 bases between them. This CDR3 is built from 14 residues. This CDR3 is CASSQGEQGYGYTF. CDR3 DNA: TGTGCCAGCAGCCAAGGGGAACAGGGATATGGCTACACCTTC.

This clonotype was seen many times. The chain uses TRBV6-1 and TRBJ1-4; 10 bases match TRBD1. The CDR3 loop spans 15 amino acids. The germline V gene encodes CDR1 MNHNS and CDR2 SASEGT. J gave up 8 bases and V 2 bases, and 5 bases lay outside the gene matches. CDR3: CASSETGTGVEKLFF. CDR3 DNA: TGTGCCAGCAGTGAAACCGGGACAGGGGTCGAAAAACTGTTTTTT.

This clonotype was found many times. The chain uses TRBV7-9 and TRBJ1-6, with 10 bases that match TRBD1. Germline V CDR1 and CDR2: SEHNR, FQNEAQ (reference sequence). Unmatched junction bases numbered 15, after V lost 6 bases and J lost 10 bases. The CDR3 sequence is 17 residues long. CDR3 in amino acids: CASRPGQGLDIWSPLHF. In DNA, the CDR3 is TGTGCCAGCAGGCCGGGACAGGGGCTCGACATTTGGTCACCCCTCCACTTT.

This clonotype was seen more than once but under ten times. This sequence joins TRBV6-2 or TRBV6-3 and TRBJ1-1; TRBD1 matches 10 bases. Per germline, CDR1 MNHEY and CDR2 SVGEGT. V was clipped by 7 bases and J by 4 bases; unmatched bases: 12. This CDR3 is built from 16 residues. The CDR3 loop is CASTIYRDRGITEAFF. CDR3 nucleotides: TGTGCCAGCACTATATACCGGGACAGGGGCATCACTGAAGCTTTCTTT.

This clonotype was recorded at least ten times. The rearrangement joins TRBV5-1 to TRBJ1-1; 7 bases align to TRBD1. The CDR3 has 12 residues. Germline assignment: CDR1 SGHRS and CDR2 YFSETQ. V lost 4 bases to trimming and J lost 8 bases; unmatched junction nucleotides: 5. Here the CDR3 reads CASSLVQGEAFF. CDR3 in DNA: TGCGCCAGCAGCCTGGTACAGGGGGAAGCTTTCTTT.

This clonotype was seen at least ten times. The V gene is TRBV11-2, the J gene TRBJ1-1, with D hard to call. The CDR3 totals 17 residues. Trimming removed 4 bases at V and 3 bases at J, with 21 bases between. The V gene's germline CDR1 is SGHAT and CDR2 FQNNGV. The CDR3 loop is CASSSPRRGSGDTEAFF. The CDR3 nucleotides read TGTGCCAGCAGCTCCCCCCGAAGAGGCTCTGGGGACACTGAAGCTTTCTTT.

There are many counts of this clonotype. The rearrangement links TRBV7-2 to TRBJ2-1, with D perhaps assigned TRBD1 or TRBD2 (5 bases each). CDR1 is SGHTA, CDR2 FQGNSA, per germline. Trimming pared 0 bases from V and 8 bases from J, leaving 8 bases between. The CDR3 has 13 residues. The CDR3 sequence: CASSLARGDEQFF. As DNA, the CDR3 is TGTGCCAGCAGCTTAGCACGAGGGGATGAGCAGTTCTTC.

This clonotype was seen ten or more times. The gene calls are TRBV11-2 and TRBJ1-1; perhaps TRBD1 as D (6 bases). The CDR3 has 14 amino acids. Germline V gene sequence: CDR1 SGHAT, CDR2 FQNNGV. V was trimmed by 1 base and J by 5 bases, leaving 11 bases between them. Here the CDR3 DNA reads TGTGCCAGCAGCTTAGCTTCAGGGGAGACTGAAGCTTTCTTT. Protein sequence: CASSLASGETEAFF.

The chain recombines TRBV4-3 with TRBJ2-7; perhaps TRBD1 as D (5 bases). The CDR3 is 15 residues long. Germline CDR1 and CDR2: LGHNA and YSLEER. Trimming shortened V by 0 bases and J by 3 bases, and 12 bases separated the two germline ends. The CDR3 loop is CASSQDQAGNYEQYF. The CDR3 bases are TGCGCCAGCAGCCAAGATCAGGCAGGGAACTACGAGCAGTACTTC.

This clonotype occurred a few times. The genes are TRBV12-5 and TRBJ2-6; no firm D call. This CDR3 has 16 amino acids. The germline CDR1 and CDR2 sequences are LGHNT and FRNRAP. V was cut by 3 bases and J by 0 bases, with 9 bases left in between. In DNA form, the CDR3 reads TGTGCTAGTGGTTTAGGTGCGAGCTCTGGGGCCAACGTCCTGACTTTC. The encoded protein is CASGLGASSGANVLTF.

The chain recombines TRBV11-1 with TRBJ2-1; 10 bases match TRBD2. Germline V gene data show CDR1 as SGHAT and CDR2 as FQDESV (reference sequence). The CDR3 consists of 15 residues. With V trimmed by 5 bases and J by 6 bases, 7 bases remained unmatched. CDR3 nucleotides: TGTGCCAGCAGCGACATAGCGGGAGGTGGCAATGAGCAGTTCTTC. Its protein product is CASSDIAGGGNEQFF.

This clonotype was seen a handful of times. The genes are TRBV20-1 and TRBJ2-7; 11 bases are a match to TRBD1. Germline V gives CDR1 DFQATT, CDR2 SNEGSKA (reference sequence). This CDR3 has 13 residues. The CDR3 loop reads CRVGQGASYEQYF. Here the CDR3 DNA reads TGCAGGGTTGGACAGGGGGCTTCTTACGAGCAGTACTTC.

The chain couples TRBV7-2 to TRBJ2-5; 11 nucleotides agree with TRBD2. CDR1 SGHTA and CDR2 FQGNSA come from the germline V gene. After removal of 1 base from V and 2 bases from J, the junction contained 6 bases not matched to a gene. This CDR3 is 17 amino acids long. CDR3 protein: CASSLVVTSGGQETQYF. CDR3 DNA sequence: TGTGCCAGCAGCTTAGTAGTAACTAGCGGGGGACAAGAGACCCAGTACTTC. The whole variable domain, filled in from reference TRBV7-2 and TRBJ2-5, reads GAGVSQSPSNKVTEKGKDVELRCDPISGHTALYWYRQSLGQGLEFLIYFQGNSAPDKSGLPSDRFSAERTGGSVSTLTIQRTQQEDSAVYLCASSLVVTSGGQETQYFGPGTRLLVL.

This clonotype has at least ten counts. The rearrangement links TRBV7-7 to TRBJ2-2; weak D call: TRBD2 (5 bases). This CDR3 comprises 14 residues. Trimming cost V 5 bases and J 2 bases, with 9 bases left between them. CDR1 and CDR2 from the germline V gene are SSHAT and FNYEAQ (reference sequence). The CDR3 nucleotides are TGTGCCAGCAGCGCCCGGACTAACACCGGGGAGCTGTTTTTT. Residues: CASSARTNTGELFF.

In this sample, this clonotype turned up many times. J is TRBJ2-5 and V is TRBV9, with 9 bases identical to TRBD1. Germline CDR1 reads SGDLS; CDR2 reads YYNGEE. Unmatched junction bases numbered 7, after V lost 2 bases and J lost 5 bases. The CDR3 consists of 15 residues. This chain's CDR3 is CASSVGQGIFETQYF. DNA for the CDR3: TGTGCCAGCAGCGTTGGACAGGGGATTTTTGAGACCCAGTACTTC.

This clonotype has only a few counts. The genes are TRBV7-6 and TRBJ2-2; D not certain. V lost 4 bases to trimming and J lost 1 base, with 13 bases between them. The CDR3 runs 16 residues. Germline values: CDR1 SGHVS, CDR2 FNYEAQ. The CDR3 region has the DNA TGTGCCAGCAGCTCGACTCTAGGATTGAACACCGGGGAGCTGTTTTTT. Residues: CASSSTLGLNTGELFF. The entire variable domain, with the rest obtained from reference TRBV7-6 and TRBJ2-2, is as follows: GAGVSQSPRYKVTKRGQDVALRCDPISGHVSLYWYRQALGQGPEFLTYFNYEAQQDKSGLPNDRFSAERPEGSISTLTIQRTEQRDSAMYRCASSSTLGLNTGELFFGEGSRLTVL.

This clonotype was seen more than once but under ten times. V is TRBV7-8 and J is TRBJ1-5; 10 bases map to TRBD1. Germline CDR1 reads SGHVS; CDR2 reads FQNEAQ. The CDR3 covers 17 residues. With V trimmed by 5 bases and J by 2 bases, 9 bases remained unmatched. Here the CDR3 DNA reads TGTGCCAGCAGCACGATCAGGACAGGGGGAGGCAATCAGCCCCAGCATTTT. Amino acid sequence: CASSTIRTGGGNQPQHF.

The chain uses TRBV4-2 and TRBJ1-5; D unresolved. Germline V gene sequence: CDR1 LGHNA, CDR2 YNFKEQ. This CDR3 comprises 14 residues. Trimming took 0 bases from V and 3 from J, leaving 6 bases between them. CDR3: CASSQERINQPQHF. Here the CDR3 DNA reads TGTGCCAGCAGCCAAGAACGGATCAATCAGCCCCAGCATTTT.

V is TRBV19 and J is TRBJ1-1; D remains ambiguous. V gave up 7 bases and J gave up 5 bases, with 8 bases separating them. There are 11 residues in the CDR3. Germline CDR1 is LNHDA and CDR2 is SQIVND (reference sequence). The CDR3 nucleotides read TGTGCCAGTACCCCGGGGACTGAAGCTTTCTTT. Its protein product is CASTPGTEAFF.

The chain combines TRBV5-1 with TRBJ2-1; 9 bases match TRBD2. This CDR3 is built from 15 residues. CDR1 and CDR2 (germline): SGHRS, YFSETQ. V lost 2 bases, J lost 5 bases, and 5 bases stayed unmatched. The CDR3 here is CASSLKGLAHNEQFF. The CDR3 DNA sequence: TGCGCCAGCAGCTTAAAGGGACTAGCCCACAATGAGCAGTTCTTC. Supplemented by reference TRBV5-1 and TRBJ2-1, the full variable domain reads KAGVTQTPRYLIKTRGQQVTLSCSPISGHRSVSWYQQTPGQGLQFLFEYFSETQRNKGNFPGRFSGRQFSNSRSEMNVSTLELGDSALYLCASSLKGLAHNEQFFGPGTRLTVL.

The chain's CDR3 is CASSLQGRYQPQHF. CDR3 nucleotides: TGTGCCAGCAGCCTACAGGGGCGATATCAGCCCCAGCATTTT. The rearrangement joins TRBV6-1 to TRBJ1-5; 7 bases align to TRBD1. V shed 6 bases, J shed 5 bases, and the junction held 7 bases outside the gene matches. CDR1 and CDR2 (germline): MNHNS, SASEGT. This CDR3 is built from 14 residues.

With regard to this clonotype: The junction shows a germline mismatch at one end, possibly a read error. The V call is TRBV12-3 or TRBV12-4, the J call TRBJ2-1; D not resolved. The CDR3 spans 13 residues. In DNA, the CDR3 is TGTGCCAGCCTCCCAGTCTCCGACAATGAGCAGTTCTTC. As protein: CASLPVSDNEQFF.

This clonotype was detected a few times. This chain uses TRBV20-1 with TRBJ1-2; D is uncertain. The CDR3 is made up of 12 amino acids. Per germline, CDR1 DFQATT and CDR2 SNEGSKA (reference sequence). V lost 1 base and J 1 base, leaving 4 bases between the germline ends. The CDR3 loop is CSARVSNYGYTF. The DNA for the CDR3 is TGCAGTGCTAGAGTCAGTAACTATGGCTACACCTTC.